These 25 T cell receptor beta chains were sequenced from one sample in a study of spatial heterogeneity in lung cancer. Study-level findings and limits: How many expanded intratumoral alpha and beta TCRs were present tracked the tumor mutation count, which was a count of nonsynonymous mutations.

No antigen is known for these receptors. TCRdb fed the 5' RACE reads into MiXCR, producing one record per CDR3 protein. The sample consists of approximately 250 distinct CDR3 sequences, about two fifths of them appearing once. The time point denotes: sample taken at primary tumor resection. Sample: lung tumor tissue, taken at surgery. The receptors stem from a female donor with early-stage non-small cell lung cancer.

In its sample, this clonotype ranks as large. This beta chain is an off-target read within a library intended for alpha chains, so its frequency means little. The chain joins TRBV24-1 to TRBJ2-1, with 11 bases matching TRBD2. Germline V gene sequence: CDR1 KGHDR, CDR2 SFDVKD. The trim removed 5 bases at V and 7 bases at J, leaving 3 bases unmatched. The CDR3 runs to 14 residues. The chain's CDR3 is CATSGLAGRNEQFF. DNA for the CDR3: TGTGCCACCAGTGGACTAGCGGGGAGGAATGAGCAGTTCTTC.

In its sample, this clonotype is hyperexpanded. The library was prepared for alpha chains; this beta chain is a stray read, so its frequency means little. This CDR3 reads CATSDAGAYNEQFF. DNA for the CDR3: TGTGCCACCAGTGATGCGGGGGCCTACAATGAGCAGTTCTTC. The chain recombines TRBV24-1 with TRBJ2-1; 7 nucleotides agree with TRBD2. Germline-derived CDR1 and CDR2 are KGHDR and SFDVKD. V shed 3 bases, J shed 2 bases, and the junction held 0 bases outside the gene matches. There are 14 residues in the CDR3.

This clonotype showed up just once. Because the library targeted alpha chains, this beta chain is an off-target read whose size means little. The gene calls are TRBV7-9 and TRBJ2-1, with 8 bases matching TRBD1. The CDR3 consists of 15 residues. Germline trimming cut 4 bases from V and 4 bases from J; bases unmatched to any gene: 6. In germline, CDR1 is SEHNR, CDR2 FQNEAQ (reference sequence). CDR3 sequence (DNA): TGTGCCAGCAGCTCCCAAGACAGGGGATACAATGAGCAGTTCTTC. Residues: CASSSQDRGYNEQFF.

To note about this clonotype: Sequence at one end of the junction differs from germline and may be a read error. This beta chain was picked up by a library intended for alpha chains and is off target, so its count carries little meaning. The V call is TRBV20-1, the J call TRBJ1-6; 7 bases are shared with TRBD1. Germline V CDR1 and CDR2: DFQATT, SNEGSKA (reference sequence). CDR3 length: 13 residues. The CDR3 spells CSARTGNNSPLHF. The CDR3 nucleotides read TGCAGTGCTAGGACAGGGAATAATTCGCCCCTCCACTTT.

As concerns this clonotype: Because this beta chain is a stray read in a library intended to capture alpha chains, its abundance should not be given much weight. The J gene is TRBJ2-7, the V gene TRBV20-1; D possibly corresponds to TRBD2 (5 bases). The germline V gene has CDR1 DFQATT and CDR2 SNEGSKA (reference sequence). V lost 1 base and J 1 base, leaving 11 bases between the germline ends. CDR3 length: 14 amino acids. The chain's CDR3 is CSARGPRGSYEQYF. The CDR3 region has the DNA TGCAGTGCTAGAGGACCCCGGGGTTCCTACGAGCAGTACTTC.

This clonotype was seen just once. This beta chain is a stray read from a library made for alpha chains; its abundance is not meaningful. V and J are TRBV11-2 and TRBJ2-7, with D uncertain. The CDR3 totals 13 residues. CDR1 SGHAT and CDR2 FQNNGV come from the germline V gene. The V end lost 0 bases, the J end lost 7 bases, and 10 bases lay between the germline ends. CDR3 in amino acids: CASSLEVAGEQYF. The CDR3 region has the DNA TGTGCCAGCAGCTTAGAGGTAGCTGGGGAGCAGTACTTC. Full variable domain (rest looked up from reference TRBV11-2 and TRBJ2-7): EAGVAQSPRYKIIEKRQSVAFWCNPISGHATLYWYQQILGQGPKLLIQFQNNGVVDDSQLPKDRFSAERLKGVDSTLKIQPAKLEDSAVYLCASSLEVAGEQYFGPGTRLTVT.

This clonotype is labeled as hyperexpanded. This beta chain was picked up by a library intended for alpha chains and is off target, so its count carries little meaning. The genes are TRBV7-9 and TRBJ2-5, with D possibly being TRBD2 (5 bases). Deletions cut 3 bases from V and 0 bases from J, with 8 bases between. The germline CDR1 and CDR2 sequences are SEHNR and FQNEAQ (reference sequence). CDR3 length: 14 amino acids. CDR3 amino acids: CASSLEEYQETQYF. The CDR3 DNA reads as TGTGCCAGCAGCTTGGAGGAGTACCAAGAGACCCAGTACTTC.

This clonotype is classed as hyperexpanded. As an off-target read in a library built for alpha chains, this beta chain has a frequency of little significance. This chain links TRBV20-1 with TRBJ2-3, with D perhaps TRBD2 (6 bases). Trimming shortened V by 3 bases and J by 10 bases, and 14 bases separated the two germline ends. Germline assignment: CDR1 DFQATT and CDR2 SNEGSKA (reference sequence). CDR3 size: 12 residues. CDR3 nucleotides: TGCAGTGCTAGGGGACTGTCCGATCCGCAGTATTTT. Amino acids: CSARGLSDPQYF.

A note on this clonotype: For a library built for alpha chains, this beta chain is a stray read; little rests on its size. The rearrangement links TRBV5-1 to TRBJ2-1, with TRBD2 identical over 12 bases. This CDR3 region has 15 residues. Per the germline V gene, CDR1 is SGHRS and CDR2 is YFSETQ. V lost 4 bases to trimming and J lost 4 bases; unmatched junction nucleotides: 3. In DNA form, the CDR3 reads TGCGCCAGCAGCCCGGGACTAGCGGGTTACAATGAGCAGTTCTTC. It yields the protein CASSPGLAGYNEQFF.

A remark on this clonotype: The library was built for alpha chains, so this beta chain is an off-target read and its size means little. The chain has TRBV28 and TRBJ2-1, with 8 bases aligning to TRBD2. The ends lost 5 bases at V and 0 bases at J; junction bases unmatched: 6. The CDR3 length is 16 residues. Germline V gene sequence: CDR1 MDHEN, CDR2 SYDVKM. DNA for the CDR3: TGTGCCAGCAGTCCCTCCAGCGGGAGCTCCTACAATGAGCAGTTCTTC. Its translation is CASSPSSGSSYNEQFF.

In the case of this clonotype: Being off target in a library aimed at alpha chains, this beta chain has a size of little meaning. This chain uses TRBV3-1 with TRBJ2-1; 12 nucleotides line up with TRBD1. Per the germline V gene, CDR1 is LGHDT and CDR2 is YNNKEL (reference sequence). V shed 4 bases and J 10 bases; nucleotides not matched to a gene: 14. The CDR3 spans 17 residues. The CDR3 spells CASSRGPSGTGGREQFF. The CDR3 bases are TGTGCCAGCAGCCGCGGACCTTCAGGGACAGGGGGCAGGGAGCAGTTCTTC.

With regard to this clonotype: Because this beta chain is a stray read in a library intended to capture alpha chains, its abundance should not be given much weight. The V call is TRBV7-2, the J call TRBJ2-7, with TRBD1 identical over 7 bases. CDR3 length equals 16 residues. Germline V CDR1 and CDR2: SGHTA, FQGNSA. The V and J ends lost 5 bases and 9 bases, in that order; junction bases with no gene match: 19. The CDR3 region has the DNA TGTGCCAGCAGCCCTCCCGGGACAGCGAACCCTACGAGGCAGTACTTC. Its protein product is CASSPPGTANPTRQYF.

Notes on this clonotype: This beta chain was picked up by a library intended for alpha chains and is off target, so its count carries little meaning. V and J are TRBV20-1 and TRBJ2-4; 8 bases match TRBD2. V shed 7 bases, J shed 0 bases, and the junction held 17 bases outside the gene matches. The CDR3 consists of 18 residues. Germline lookup yields CDR1 DFQATT and CDR2 SNEGSKA (reference sequence). Here the CDR3 DNA reads TGCAGTGGGGCAGCGGGACTAGAAGTATTACTAGCCAAAAACATTCAGTACTTC. Its translation: CSGAAGLEVLLAKNIQYF.

Points on this clonotype: With the library built for alpha chains, this beta chain is off target and its frequency is not meaningful. V usage is TRBV7-7 and J usage is TRBJ2-3; no clear D. This CDR3 has 13 amino acids. Germline CDR1 and CDR2: SSHAT and FNYEAQ (reference sequence). The CDR3: CVSSFIASDTQYF. The CDR3 DNA follows: TGTGTTAGCAGCTTTATAGCTTCAGATACGCAGTATTTT.

In its sample, this clonotype is large. This beta chain was picked up by a library intended for alpha chains and is off target, so its count carries little meaning. The J gene is TRBJ1-5, the V gene TRBV19; 8 positions match TRBD1. Germline V CDR1 and CDR2: LNHDA, SQIVND (reference sequence). The CDR3 is 15 residues long. V was pared by 8 bases and J by 4 bases, with 10 bases of the junction left unmatched. The CDR3, as DNA: TGTGCCAGTGGGATCGAGGACAGGGCTAATCAGCCCCAGCATTTT. It is translated as CASGIEDRANQPQHF. Based on the CDR3 plus reference TRBV19 and TRBJ1-5, the full variable domain is DGGITQSPKYLFRKEGQNVTLSCEQNLNHDAMYWYRQDPGQGLRLIYYSQIVNDFQKGDIAEGYSVSREKKESFPLTVTSAQKNPTAFYLCASGIEDRANQPQHFGDGTRLSIL.

This clonotype was picked up a small number of times. Since it is a stray read in a library aimed at alpha chains, this beta chain has a size that is not meaningful. The V gene is TRBV20-1, the J gene TRBJ2-7, with 13 positions matching TRBD2. V lost 2 bases, J lost 6 bases, and 7 bases stayed unmatched. This CDR3 spans 15 amino acids. Germline CDR1 reads DFQATT; CDR2 reads SNEGSKA (reference sequence). This chain's CDR3 is CSARPGTSGILEQYF. CDR3 nucleotides: TGCAGTGCTAGACCCGGGACTAGCGGGATTCTCGAGCAGTACTTC.

Comments on this clonotype: For a library built for alpha chains, this beta chain is a stray read; little rests on its size. The gene calls are TRBV20-1 and TRBJ1-1; 8 bases agree with TRBD1. V lost 6 bases to trimming and J lost 2 bases; unmatched junction nucleotides: 17. The CDR3 covers 17 residues. The germline gives CDR1 DFQATT, CDR2 SNEGSKA (reference sequence). The DNA for the CDR3 is TGCAGTGCCCACGCACTGGGACAGGTCACTCCTAACACTGAAGCTTTCTTT. It specifies CSAHALGQVTPNTEAFF.

A remark on this clonotype: The library was built for alpha chains, so this beta chain is an off-target read and its size means little. The V call is TRBV19, the J call TRBJ2-6, with TRBD1 identical over 9 bases. This CDR3 is built from 17 residues. The V gene's germline CDR1 is LNHDA and CDR2 SQIVND (reference sequence). Trimming cost V 8 bases and J 3 bases; bases outside gene matches: 11. The CDR3 loop reads CASGGTGMIGGANVLTF. In DNA form, the CDR3 reads TGTGCCAGTGGAGGGACAGGGATGATCGGTGGGGCCAACGTCCTGACTTTC.

In the case of this clonotype: Because the library targeted alpha chains, this beta chain is an off-target read whose size means little. V gene TRBV19 combines with J gene TRBJ2-5; no clear D gene. CDR1 LNHDA and CDR2 SQIVND come from the germline V gene (reference sequence). V was shortened by 5 bases and J by 2 bases, with 9 bases between the two germline ends. The CDR3 spans 13 residues. This chain's CDR3 is CASSRLEQETQYF. CDR3 nucleotide sequence: TGTGCCAGTAGTCGACTTGAACAAGAGACCCAGTACTTC.

As regards this clonotype: This beta chain turned up in a library designed for alpha chains; as an off-target read, its abundance says little. The chain couples TRBV10-1 to TRBJ2-3, with no clear D. Trimming stripped 1 base from V and 6 bases from J, with 2 bases between. Germline CDR1 and CDR2: WNHNN and SYGVQD (reference sequence). The CDR3 consists of 11 residues. The CDR3 nucleotides read TGCGCCAGCAGTGAGTTCGATACGCAGTATTTT. It codes for CASSEFDTQYF.

This clonotype has only a few counts. This beta chain turned up in a library designed for alpha chains; as an off-target read, its abundance says little. This chain uses TRBV29-1 with TRBJ1-4; 10 nucleotides match TRBD1. The ends lost 6 bases at V and 7 bases at J; junction bases unmatched: 5. The CDR3 has 13 residues. Germline CDR1 SQVTM, CDR2 ANQGSEA. CDR3 coding DNA: TGCAGCGTCGGCCGGGACAGGGGTGAAAAACTGTTTTTT. Residues: CSVGRDRGEKLFF.

Turning to this clonotype: Since it is a stray read in a library aimed at alpha chains, this beta chain has a size that is not meaningful. The V and J genes are TRBV7-2 and TRBJ2-7, with TRBD2 matching 12 bases. Per germline, CDR1 SGHTA and CDR2 FQGNSA. The CDR3 is 16 residues long. Trimming cost V 5 bases and J 4 bases; bases outside gene matches: 9. This CDR3 is CASSQFATSGGYEQYF. As DNA, the CDR3 is TGTGCCAGCAGCCAATTTGCGACTAGCGGGGGATACGAGCAGTACTTC. The whole variable domain, filled in from reference TRBV7-2 and TRBJ2-7, reads GAGVSQSPSNKVTEKGKDVELRCDPISGHTALYWYRQSLGQGLEFLIYFQGNSAPDKSGLPSDRFSAERTGGSVSTLTIQRTQQEDSAVYLCASSQFATSGGYEQYFGPGTRLTVT.

As concerns this clonotype: This beta chain is a stray sequence in a library constructed for alpha chains; its clone size is not meaningful. The chain joins TRBV27 to TRBJ1-1; no firm D call. There are 14 residues in the CDR3. Germline values: CDR1 MNHEY, CDR2 SMNVEV (reference sequence). Trimming left V 3 bases short and J 4 bases short, with 12 bases between. This CDR3 reads CASSLAGWGTEAFF. In DNA, the CDR3 is TGTGCCAGCAGTTTGGCGGGATGGGGCACTGAAGCTTTCTTT.

Comment on this clonotype: As an off-target read in a library built for alpha chains, this beta chain has a frequency of little significance. This sequence joins TRBV6-2 or TRBV6-3 and TRBJ2-1; D possibly corresponds to TRBD2 (5 bases). CDR1 and CDR2 from the germline V gene are MNHEY and SVGEGT. The length of the CDR3 is 15 residues. Trimming pared 0 bases from V and 3 bases from J, leaving 9 bases between. The CDR3: CASSYSRAGYNEQFF. DNA of the CDR3: TGTGCCAGCAGTTACTCTCGTGCGGGCTACAATGAGCAGTTCTTC.

This clonotype was detected only a few times. The library was prepared for alpha chains; this beta chain is a stray read, so its frequency means little. The chain couples TRBV5-5 to TRBJ2-7; the match to TRBD1 covers 7 bases. CDR3 length: 15 amino acids. CDR1 SGHKS and CDR2 YYEKEE come from the germline V gene (reference sequence). V was clipped by 2 bases and J by 5 bases; unmatched bases: 10. CDR3 residues: CASSLTGEFIHEQYF. CDR3 coding DNA: TGTGCCAGCAGCTTAACAGGGGAGTTTATCCACGAGCAGTACTTC. The full variable domain, its missing parts supplied by reference TRBV5-5 and TRBJ2-7, is DAGVTQSPTHLIKTRGQQVTLRCSPISGHKSVSWYQQVLGQGPQFIFQYYEKEERGRGNFPDRFSARQFPNYSSELNVNALLLGDSALYLCASSLTGEFIHEQYFGPGTRLTVT.